Each of the 15 T cell receptor beta chains below was sequenced from the same sample in a study of neurological immune-mediated disorders. TCRdb ran MiXCR on the 5' RACE reads and lists one entry per CDR3 protein. The table includes 55,000 to 70,000 distinct CDR3 sequences, 9.5% to 12% detected once. The sequencing sample was made of PBMCs. Receptor source: a man aged 60 to 69 in good health.

This clonotype has just a few counts. CDR3: CSVVRGGVDGYTF. CDR3 sequence (DNA): TGCAGCGTTGTGAGGGGGGGGGTCGATGGCTACACCTTC. The V gene is TRBV29-1, the J gene TRBJ1-2; possible D gene TRBD1, 6 bases. The CDR3 has 13 residues. V was shortened by 4 bases and J by 6 bases, with 15 bases between the two germline ends. Germline V gene lookup returns CDR1 SQVTM and CDR2 ANQGSEA.

This clonotype was detected many times. The V and J genes are TRBV6-1 and TRBJ2-1, with TRBD2 identical over 9 bases. Germline assignment: CDR1 MNHNS and CDR2 SASEGT. Unmatched junction bases numbered 3, after V lost 1 base and J lost 5 bases. CDR3 length: 15 amino acids. The CDR3 DNA follows: TGTGCCAGCAGTGAAGAGGCTAGCGGGAACAATGAGCAGTTCTTC. As protein: CASSEEASGNNEQFF.

This clonotype was seen ten or more times. The rearrangement uses TRBV6-5 and TRBJ2-3; D assignment may be TRBD1 or TRBD2 (5 bases each). V lost 0 bases, J lost 6 bases, and 16 bases lay in between. Germline V CDR1 and CDR2: MNHEY, SVGAGI. CDR3 length: 16 residues. The CDR3 DNA follows: TGTGCCAGCAGTTACTCAGCAGGCTTTGAGGGGGATACGCAGTATTTT. Amino acid sequence: CASSYSAGFEGDTQYF.

With regard to this clonotype: This may be a read error: a much more frequent sequence differs by one nucleotide. The V gene is TRBV7-9, the J gene TRBJ2-7, with a tentative D call TRBD2 (6 bases). The germline CDR1 and CDR2 sequences are SEHNR and FQNEAQ (reference sequence). The CDR3 covers 14 residues. V was shortened by 8 bases and J by 3 bases, with 17 bases between the two germline ends. As DNA, the CDR3 is TGTGCCAGCGGGAGGTCAGGGTCAAACTACGAGCAGTACTTC. Translation gives CASGRSGSNYEQYF.

This clonotype occurred many times. This sequence joins TRBV7-2 and TRBJ2-3; TRBD1 aligns across 7 bases. CDR3 size: 16 residues. The V and J ends lost 5 bases and 2 bases, in that order; junction bases with no gene match: 10. Looked up from germline, CDR1 is SGHTA and CDR2 is FQGNSA. The CDR3 sequence is CASSRVGTANTDTQYF. The DNA of the CDR3 is TGTGCCAGCAGCCGAGTGGGGACAGCAAACACAGATACGCAGTATTTT. Together with reference TRBV7-2 and TRBJ2-3, the CDR3 gives the full variable domain: GAGVSQSPSNKVTEKGKDVELRCDPISGHTALYWYRQSLGQGLEFLIYFQGNSAPDKSGLPSDRFSAERTGGSVSTLTIQRTQQEDSAVYLCASSRVGTANTDTQYFGPGTRLTVL.

This clonotype occurred many times. The V gene is TRBV4-3, the J gene TRBJ2-4, with D perhaps matching TRBD1 (5 bases). This CDR3 is built from 15 residues. CDR1 LGHNA and CDR2 YSLEER come from the germline V gene. V was clipped by 0 bases and J by 6 bases, with 12 bases between them. The CDR3 DNA reads as TGCGCCAGCAGCCAAGACTTGGGCAGGGTAAACATTCAGTACTTC. Translating gives CASSQDLGRVNIQYF.

In this sample, this clonotype turned up many times. The V and J genes are TRBV6-1 and TRBJ1-2, with D possibly TRBD1 on 6 matching bases. V lost 5 bases and J 0 bases, leaving 7 bases between the germline ends. CDR1 and CDR2 from the germline V gene are MNHNS and SASEGT. The CDR3 length is 13 residues. The CDR3 is CASSRDTNYGYTF. CDR3 bases: TGTGCCAGCAGTCGGGACACTAACTATGGCTACACCTTC.

This clonotype was found a few times. The rearrangement links TRBV2 to TRBJ2-3; D might be TRBD1 (6 bases). CDR1 and CDR2 (germline): SNHLY, FYNNEI. Trimming removed 5 bases at V and 7 bases at J, with 10 bases between. The CDR3 length is 12 residues. The CDR3 protein is CASSQQGNTQYF. DNA for the CDR3: TGTGCCAGCAGTCAACAGGGTAATACGCAGTATTTT.

For the CDR3, the DNA is TGTGCCAGCAGCCCGAGACTAGCGGATACAGATACGCAGTATTTT. It yields the protein CASSPRLADTDTQYF. The chain recombines TRBV5-6 with TRBJ2-3, with TRBD2 matching 9 bases. The CDR3 totals 15 residues. CDR1 is SGHDT, CDR2 YYEEEE, per germline. Trimming cost V 4 bases and J 3 bases; bases outside gene matches: 6.

This clonotype was counted ten times or more. DNA of the CDR3: TGCAGTGCCGAGCGGGGGTCCTACAATGAGCAGTTCTTC. Its translation is CSAERGSYNEQFF. The chain carries TRBV20-1 and TRBJ2-1, with 8 bases matching TRBD2. Germline CDR1 DFQATT, CDR2 SNEGSKA (reference sequence). CDR3 length: 13 amino acids. Trimming at V came to 6 bases and at J to 1 base, leaving 2 bases not matched to a gene.

This clonotype was picked up many times. This chain links TRBV29-1 with TRBJ2-2, with D possibly matching TRBD1 (5 bases). The CDR3 runs to 14 residues. The germline gives CDR1 SQVTM, CDR2 ANQGSEA. V was pared by 5 bases and J by 1 base, with 11 bases between. The CDR3 coding sequence is TGCAGCGTTAGCCCTGACAGGAACACCGGGGAGCTGTTTTTT. Protein product: CSVSPDRNTGELFF.

The V gene is TRBV19, the J gene TRBJ2-7, with 8 bases that match TRBD1. There are 14 residues in the CDR3. The ends lost 6 bases at V and 3 bases at J; junction bases unmatched: 7. Germline loops: CDR1 LNHDA, CDR2 SQIVND (reference sequence). CDR3 sequence (DNA): TGTGCCAGTAGGGGACAGGATAAGTACTACGAGCAGTACTTC. Residues: CASRGQDKYYEQYF.

This clonotype was recorded many times. This chain joins TRBV20-1 and TRBJ2-7; D possibly corresponds to TRBD2 (6 bases). The CDR3 has 15 amino acids. Trimming pared 0 bases from V and 4 bases from J, leaving 16 bases between. Germline V gene data show CDR1 as DFQATT and CDR2 as SNEGSKA (reference sequence). The DNA for the CDR3 is TGCAGTGCTAGAGATCCCGGAGGGCGATCGTACGAGCAGTACTTC. It translates to CSARDPGGRSYEQYF.

This clonotype was detected many times. J is TRBJ2-1 and V is TRBV5-1; no firm D call. The length of the CDR3 is 16 residues. Trimming left V 4 bases short and J 5 bases short, with 19 bases between. Germline V lookup: CDR1 SGHRS, CDR2 YFSETQ. The CDR3 reads CASSPLLVTLNNEQFF. In nucleotides, the CDR3 is TGCGCCAGCAGCCCCCTGCTGGTTACACTAAACAATGAGCAGTTCTTC.

This clonotype was seen repeatedly, ten times or more. V usage is TRBV7-2 and J usage is TRBJ1-4; weak D call: TRBD1 (5 bases). In germline, CDR1 is SGHTA, CDR2 FQGNSA. CDR3 length: 15 amino acids. V was cut by 4 bases and J by 7 bases, with 16 bases left in between. CDR3 DNA sequence: TGTGCCAGCAGCTCGGGGCTCACCGAGGCTGAAAAACTGTTTTTT. Translated: CASSSGLTEAEKLFF. Filled out from reference TRBV7-2 and TRBJ1-4, the complete variable domain reads GAGVSQSPSNKVTEKGKDVELRCDPISGHTALYWYRQSLGQGLEFLIYFQGNSAPDKSGLPSDRFSAERTGGSVSTLTIQRTQQEDSAVYLCASSSGLTEAEKLFFGSGTQLSVL.